These T cell receptor beta chains were read from a single sample in a study of siplizumab effects on memory and regulatory T cells. Sequencing was performed with immunoSEQ multiplex PCR; in TCRdb, only in-frame clones are kept and a portion is missing. This sample has some 1,000 clones, with approximately 78% found just once. These receptors' targets are unknown. The sequenced sample consisted of CFSE-low (dividing) CD8+ T cells sorted from an allogeneic mixed lymphocyte reaction. These receptors were collected from a human donor in good health; the cells came from an allogeneic mixed lymphocyte reaction. CDR3s include the opening cysteine and the closing phenylalanine or tryptophan. The D gene is left open where the match is weak. Size is stated for part of the rows, as once, few or many counts, or as a class when the clone is expanded.

clone_size: once; d_call: TRBD2; v_call: TRBV9; j_call: TRBJ2-1; cdr3_aa: CASSVRGVAGGVNEQFF; cdr3_nt: TGTGCCAGCAGCGTCAGGGGGGTAGCGGGGGGTGTAAATGAGCAGTTCTTC
clone_size: -; d_call: -; v_call: TRBV4-1; j_call: TRBJ1-3; cdr3_aa: CASSQESRGFNSGNTIYF; cdr3_nt: TGCGCCAGCAGCCAAGAGTCCAGGGGATTCAACTCTGGAAACACCATATATTTT
clone_size: once; d_call: -; v_call: TRBV27; j_call: TRBJ2-1; cdr3_aa: CASSSGRNEQFF; cdr3_nt: TGTGCCAGCAGTTCCGGGCGCAATGAGCAGTTCTTC
clone_size: -; d_call: -; v_call: TRBV7-9; j_call: TRBJ2-7; cdr3_aa: CASSIQDYEQYF; cdr3_nt: TGTGCCAGCAGCATACAGGACTACGAGCAGTACTTC
clone_size: -; d_call: TRBD2; v_call: TRBV11-2; j_call: TRBJ2-7; cdr3_aa: CASSLDTRLAGDEQYF; cdr3_nt: TGTGCCAGCAGCTTAGATACAAGACTAGCGGGTGACGAGCAGTACTTC
clone_size: once; d_call: TRBD1; v_call: TRBV4-1; j_call: TRBJ2-5; cdr3_aa: CASSPGWGTGEETQYF; cdr3_nt: TGCGCCAGCAGCCCTGGGTGGGGGACAGGGGAAGAGACCCAGTACTTC
clone_size: -; d_call: -; v_call: TRBV25-1; j_call: TRBJ1-6; cdr3_aa: CASSDQGRGPLHF; cdr3_nt: TGTGCCAGCAGTGATCAGGGGCGGGGACCCCTCCACTTT
clone_size: few; d_call: TRBD1; v_call: TRBV7-9; j_call: TRBJ2-7; cdr3_aa: CASSAPTGGLVEQYF; cdr3_nt: TGTGCCAGCAGCGCCCCGACAGGGGGACTGGTCGAGCAGTACTTC
clone_size: -; d_call: TRBD2; v_call: TRBV7-9; j_call: TRBJ2-1; cdr3_aa: CASSSRTSRPYNEQFF; cdr3_nt: TGTGCCAGCAGCTCCCGGACTAGCAGGCCCTACAATGAGCAGTTCTTC
clone_size: -; d_call: -; v_call: TRBV5-1; j_call: TRBJ2-1; cdr3_aa: CASSLGLPGSYNEQFF; cdr3_nt: TGCGCCAGCAGCTTGGGCCTCCCAGGGTCATACAATGAGCAGTTCTTC
clone_size: -; d_call: TRBD2; v_call: TRBV6-5; j_call: TRBJ2-2; cdr3_aa: CASSYGGSYTGELFF; cdr3_nt: TGTGCCAGCAGTTATGGCGGGAGTTACACCGGGGAGCTGTTTTTT
clone_size: -; d_call: -; v_call: TRBV10-3; j_call: TRBJ2-3; cdr3_aa: CAISPTNDRTNTQYF; cdr3_nt: TGTGCCATCAGTCCAACCAATGACAGGACAAATACGCAGTATTTT
clone_size: -; d_call: -; v_call: TRBV15; j_call: TRBJ2-6; cdr3_aa: CATSTLRVERSSGANVLTF; cdr3_nt: TGTGCCACCAGCACCCTTCGCGTGGAGAGGAGCTCTGGGGCCAACGTCCTGACTTTC
clone_size: once; d_call: -; v_call: TRBV29-1; j_call: TRBJ1-2; cdr3_aa: CSVDLKPLGEPSSGYTF; cdr3_nt: TGCAGCGTTGACCTTAAACCCCTTGGGGAACCGAGCAGTGGCTACACCTTC
clone_size: -; d_call: TRBD2; v_call: TRBV19; j_call: TRBJ2-1; cdr3_aa: CASSSGGASYNEQFF; cdr3_nt: TGTGCCAGTAGTTCCGGGGGGGCCTCCTACAATGAGCAGTTCTTC
clone_size: -; d_call: TRBD2; v_call: TRBV9; j_call: TRBJ2-1; cdr3_aa: CASSPGLAGYNEQFF; cdr3_nt: TGTGCCAGCAGCCCAGGACTAGCGGGATACAATGAGCAGTTCTTC
clone_size: -; d_call: -; v_call: TRBV21-1; j_call: TRBJ1-2; cdr3_aa: CASSKTPGEFYGYTF; cdr3_nt: TGTGCCAGCAGCAAAACTCCGGGAGAGTTTTATGGCTACACCTTC
clone_size: -; d_call: -; v_call: TRBV7-9; j_call: TRBJ1-4; cdr3_aa: CASSLGFGVGRDDEKLFF; cdr3_nt: TGTGCCAGCAGCTTAGGTTTCGGGGTCGGCAGGGATGATGAAAAACTGTTTTTT
clone_size: -; d_call: -; v_call: TRBV10-1; j_call: TRBJ1-1; cdr3_aa: CASSGAGRSGEAFF; cdr3_nt: TGCGCCAGCAGTGGGGCAGGTCGTTCCGGCGAAGCTTTCTTT
clone_size: few; d_call: -; v_call: TRBV27; j_call: TRBJ2-1; cdr3_aa: CASSSTLGYEQFF; cdr3_nt: TGTGCCAGCAGTTCAACACTAGGTTATGAGCAGTTCTTC
clone_size: -; d_call: TRBD1; v_call: TRBV7-8; j_call: TRBJ1-1; cdr3_aa: CASSFLGGGGTEAFF; cdr3_nt: TGTGCCAGCAGCTTTTTAGGGGGCGGGGGCACTGAAGCTTTCTTT
clone_size: -; d_call: -; v_call: TRBV10-3; j_call: TRBJ1-3; cdr3_aa: CAISVGSTGNTIYF; cdr3_nt: TGTGCCATCAGTGTCGGGTCAACTGGAAACACCATATATTTT
clone_size: once; d_call: -; v_call: TRBV6-1; j_call: TRBJ1-1; cdr3_aa: CASSEWVLSTEAFF; cdr3_nt: TGTGCCAGCAGTGAATGGGTATTGAGCACTGAAGCTTTCTTT
clone_size: -; d_call: TRBD2; v_call: TRBV7-8; j_call: TRBJ2-7; cdr3_aa: CASSPGLLAENYEQYF; cdr3_nt: TGTGCCAGCAGCCCGGGATTACTAGCGGAGAACTACGAGCAGTACTTC
clone_size: -; d_call: -; v_call: TRBV7-9; j_call: TRBJ1-2; cdr3_aa: CASGDGIYGYTF; cdr3_nt: TGTGCCAGCGGGGACGGTATCTATGGCTACACCTTC
clone_size: -; d_call: -; v_call: TRBV5-4; j_call: TRBJ2-1; cdr3_aa: CASSFGVSNEQFF; cdr3_nt: TGTGCCAGCAGCTTCGGGGTTAGTAATGAGCAGTTCTTC
clone_size: -; d_call: TRBD2; v_call: TRBV27; j_call: TRBJ2-7; cdr3_aa: CASSLSRLAGGSYEQYF; cdr3_nt: TGTGCCAGCAGTTTGTCACGACTAGCGGGAGGATCCTACGAGCAGTACTTC
clone_size: few; d_call: -; v_call: TRBV9; j_call: TRBJ1-1; cdr3_aa: CASSANPVMNTEAFF; cdr3_nt: TGTGCCAGCAGCGCGAACCCCGTCATGAACACTGAAGCTTTCTTT
clone_size: -; d_call: -; v_call: TRBV27; j_call: TRBJ2-1; cdr3_aa: CASSFGRDNEQFF; cdr3_nt: TGTGCCAGCAGTTTCGGTAGGGACAATGAGCAGTTCTTC
clone_size: few; d_call: -; v_call: TRBV5-8; j_call: TRBJ2-1; cdr3_aa: CASSFFGATYNEQFF; cdr3_nt: TGTGCCAGCAGCTTTTTTGGGGCTACTTACAATGAGCAGTTCTTC
clone_size: -; d_call: -; v_call: TRBV13; j_call: TRBJ2-1; cdr3_aa: CASSSKVDYNEQFF; cdr3_nt: TGTGCCAGCAGCTCCAAGGTGGACTACAATGAGCAGTTCTTC
clone_size: -; d_call: -; v_call: TRBV7-9; j_call: TRBJ1-2; cdr3_aa: CASSLAPGGGYGYTF; cdr3_nt: TGTGCCAGCAGCTTAGCCCCGGGAGGCGGATATGGCTACACCTTC
clone_size: -; d_call: -; v_call: TRBV20-1; j_call: TRBJ2-7; cdr3_aa: CSARALYEQYF; cdr3_nt: TGCAGTGCTAGAGCTTTGTACGAGCAGTACTTC
clone_size: -; d_call: -; v_call: TRBV6-5; j_call: TRBJ1-1; cdr3_aa: CASSYSTTVTEAFF; cdr3_nt: TGTGCCAGCAGTTACTCGACGACAGTCACTGAAGCTTTCTTT
clone_size: -; d_call: -; v_call: TRBV9; j_call: TRBJ1-2; cdr3_aa: CASSPAGGTNYGYTF; cdr3_nt: TGTGCCAGCAGCCCGGCGGGGGGTACTAACTATGGCTACACCTTC
clone_size: few; d_call: -; v_call: TRBV6-6; j_call: TRBJ1-4; cdr3_aa: CASSTDHSPNEKLFF; cdr3_nt: TGTGCCAGCAGCACGGATCATTCTCCTAATGAAAAACTGTTTTTT
clone_size: -; d_call: -; v_call: TRBV19; j_call: TRBJ1-1; cdr3_aa: CASIETLGGTEAFF; cdr3_nt: TGTGCCAGTATTGAGACCCTCGGGGGGACTGAAGCTTTCTTT
clone_size: -; d_call: -; v_call: TRBV9; j_call: TRBJ2-2; cdr3_aa: CASSPTGNTGELFF; cdr3_nt: TGTGCCAGCAGCCCAACAGGGAACACCGGGGAGCTGTTTTTT
clone_size: once; d_call: TRBD1; v_call: TRBV27; j_call: TRBJ2-3; cdr3_aa: CASTEDQGQGSTDTQYF; cdr3_nt: TGTGCCAGCACCGAAGACCAGGGACAGGGAAGCACAGATACGCAGTATTTT
clone_size: few; d_call: -; v_call: TRBV7-9; j_call: TRBJ2-7; cdr3_aa: CASSKGSEQDEQYF; cdr3_nt: TGTGCCAGCAGCAAGGGAAGCGAGCAGGACGAGCAGTACTTC
clone_size: once; d_call: -; v_call: TRBV30; j_call: TRBJ2-5; cdr3_aa: CAWSVSGRETQYF; cdr3_nt: TGTGCCTGGAGTGTATCCGGGAGAGAGACCCAGTACTTC
clone_size: -; d_call: TRBD2; v_call: TRBV7-9; j_call: TRBJ2-5; cdr3_aa: CASSYLAGVQETQYF; cdr3_nt: TGTGCCAGCAGCTACTTAGCGGGGGTTCAAGAGACCCAGTACTTC
clone_size: once; d_call: -; v_call: TRBV7-2; j_call: TRBJ2-1; cdr3_aa: CASSLGLINEQFF; cdr3_nt: TGTGCCAGCAGCTTAGGGCTGATCAATGAGCAGTTCTTC
clone_size: -; d_call: -; v_call: TRBV6-5; j_call: TRBJ2-5; cdr3_aa: CASGTTQETQYF; cdr3_nt: TGTGCCAGCGGAACCACACAAGAGACCCAGTACTTC
clone_size: -; d_call: -; v_call: TRBV27; j_call: TRBJ2-7; cdr3_aa: CASRPPGVGHEQYF; cdr3_nt: TGTGCCAGCAGGCCCCCCGGGGTTGGGCACGAGCAGTACTTC
clone_size: few; d_call: -; v_call: TRBV7-8; j_call: TRBJ2-1; cdr3_aa: CASTAYTMGYNEQFF; cdr3_nt: TGTGCCAGCACCGCTTACACTATGGGGTACAATGAGCAGTTCTTC
clone_size: -; d_call: -; v_call: TRBV27; j_call: TRBJ2-7; cdr3_aa: CASTGLGTGEQYF; cdr3_nt: TGTGCCAGTACGGGCCTTGGTACAGGGGAGCAGTACTTC
clone_size: -; d_call: -; v_call: TRBV7-9; j_call: TRBJ2-5; cdr3_aa: CASSLVTGVETQYF; cdr3_nt: TGTGCCAGCAGCTTAGTAACGGGGGTCGAGACCCAGTACTTC
clone_size: -; d_call: -; v_call: TRBV9; j_call: TRBJ2-7; cdr3_aa: CASSEEGQGYEQYF; cdr3_nt: TGTGCCAGCAGCGAGGAGGGGCAGGGGTACGAGCAGTACTTC
clone_size: -; d_call: -; v_call: TRBV2; j_call: TRBJ2-5; cdr3_aa: CASRYIQETQYF; cdr3_nt: TGTGCCAGCAGGTACATCCAAGAGACCCAGTACTTC
clone_size: -; d_call: TRBD1; v_call: TRBV4-1; j_call: TRBJ1-2; cdr3_aa: CASSQDRTGALLGYGYTF; cdr3_nt: TGCGCCAGCAGCCAAGATAGAACAGGGGCCCTTCTAGGCTATGGCTACACCTTC
clone_size: -; d_call: -; v_call: TRBV4-1; j_call: TRBJ2-3; cdr3_aa: CASSQDQALGTDTQYF; cdr3_nt: TGCGCCAGCAGCCAAGATCAGGCCCTTGGCACAGATACGCAGTATTTT
clone_size: few; d_call: TRBD1; v_call: TRBV5-4; j_call: TRBJ2-7; cdr3_aa: CASSFGTGAYEQYF; cdr3_nt: TGTGCCAGCAGCTTCGGGACAGGGGCCTACGAGCAGTACTTC
clone_size: -; d_call: TRBD2; v_call: TRBV19; j_call: TRBJ2-3; cdr3_aa: CASSIVGGRAQTTQYF; cdr3_nt: TGTGCCAGTAGTATAGTTGGGGGGAGGGCCCAGACGACGCAGTATTTT
clone_size: -; d_call: -; v_call: TRBV10-2; j_call: TRBJ2-7; cdr3_aa: CASSERKSDEQYF; cdr3_nt: TGCGCCAGCAGTGAGCGAAAATCGGACGAGCAGTACTTC
clone_size: few; d_call: -; v_call: TRBV14; j_call: TRBJ1-1; cdr3_aa: CASALQGNTEAFF; cdr3_nt: TGTGCCAGCGCTCTACAGGGGAACACTGAAGCTTTCTTT
clone_size: -; d_call: -; v_call: TRBV27; j_call: TRBJ1-2; cdr3_aa: CASKSLGADYGYTF; cdr3_nt: TGTGCCAGCAAATCCCTGGGGGCCGACTATGGCTACACCTTC
clone_size: -; d_call: TRBD2; v_call: TRBV7-3; j_call: TRBJ2-7; cdr3_aa: CASSLMAGEGYEQYF; cdr3_nt: TGTGCCAGCAGCTTAATGGCGGGAGAGGGCTACGAGCAGTACTTC
clone_size: -; d_call: TRBD2; v_call: TRBV5-3; j_call: TRBJ2-1; cdr3_aa: CARSRTSGSTYNEQFF; cdr3_nt: TGTGCCAGAAGCCGAACTAGCGGGAGCACCTACAATGAGCAGTTCTTC
clone_size: few; d_call: TRBD1; v_call: TRBV30; j_call: TRBJ1-1; cdr3_aa: CAWSVGTGDTEAFF; cdr3_nt: TGTGCCTGGAGTGTAGGGACAGGGGACACTGAAGCTTTCTTT